This entry is about one T cell receptor beta chain. Its antigen is unidentified. Antigen-specific CD4+ T cells were expanded with viral peptide pools in the ViraFEST assay before sequencing. Culture lasted approximately 10 days before CD4+ T cell isolation. Infection dated between March and December 2020, before the Alpha, Beta and Delta variants reached the United States. Wells of a few million PBMC each were grown with 8.5 to 10 IU/ml IL-2 and approximately 9.5 ug/ml peptides. Cultures had half their medium replaced with IL-2 medium on days 3 and 7. The record originates from a study of vaccination effects on CD4 cells after COVID-19. The V gene's germline CDR1 is SGHTA and CDR2 FQGNSA. The CDR3 length is 12 residues. Trimming removed 1 base at V and 12 bases at J, with 10 bases between. Points from the study as a whole: The study got few convalescent patients and did not collect any early post-infection timepoints.

The repertoire was sequenced with immunoSEQ multiplex PCR; TCRdb's copy has only in-frame clones and lacks some. The sample lists tens of thousands of clones; about 78% were seen once. The sample in question was CD4+ T cells from PBMCs cultured with HCoV-NL63 spike peptides, obtained before COVID-19 vaccination. This TCR was recovered from a human donor who had a prior SARS-CoV-2 infection. The chain carries TRBV7-2 and TRBJ2-1, with D possibly being TRBD1 or TRBD2 (5 bases each). The CDR3 DNA follows: TGTGCCAGCAGCTTAGAGGTGGGGACGCAGTTCTTC. It translates to CASSLEVGTQFF.